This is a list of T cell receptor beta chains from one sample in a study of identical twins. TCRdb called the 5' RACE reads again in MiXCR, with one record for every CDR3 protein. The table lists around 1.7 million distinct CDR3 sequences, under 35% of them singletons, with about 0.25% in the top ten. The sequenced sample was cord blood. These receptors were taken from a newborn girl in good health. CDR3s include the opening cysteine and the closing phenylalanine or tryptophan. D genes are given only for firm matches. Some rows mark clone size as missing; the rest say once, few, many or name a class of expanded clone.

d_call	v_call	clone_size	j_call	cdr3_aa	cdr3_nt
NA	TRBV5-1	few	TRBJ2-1	CASCDRGGNEQFF	TGCGCCAGTTGCGACAGGGGAGGGAATGAGCAGTTCTTC
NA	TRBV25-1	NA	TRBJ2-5	CASSDGTNRRETQYF	TGTGCCAGCAGTGACGGGACGAACCGCCGAGAGACCCAGTACTTC
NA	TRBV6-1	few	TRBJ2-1	CASSGGRGRDNEQFF	TGTGCCAGCAGTGGGGGGCGAGGGCGGGACAATGAGCAGTTCTTC
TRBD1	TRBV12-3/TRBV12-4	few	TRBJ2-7	CASSFGGQGRVYEQYF	TGTGCCAGCAGTTTTGGGGGACAGGGGAGGGTCTACGAGCAGTACTTC
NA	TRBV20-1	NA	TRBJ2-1	CSARVTVRVNEQFF	TGCAGTGCTAGAGTCACAGTGAGGGTCAATGAGCAGTTCTTC
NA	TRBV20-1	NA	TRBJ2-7	CSARDRRAYNEQYF	TGCAGTGCTAGAGATCGCAGGGCTTACAATGAGCAGTACTTC
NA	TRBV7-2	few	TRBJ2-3	CASSSPQRATDTQYF	TGTGCCAGCAGCTCGCCCCAGCGGGCCACAGATACGCAGTATTTT
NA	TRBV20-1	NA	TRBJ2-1	CSARKGPNEQFF	TGCAGTGCTAGAAAGGGACCCAATGAGCAGTTCTTC
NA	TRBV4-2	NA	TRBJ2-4	CASSLRGRDIQYF	TGTGCCAGCAGCCTCAGGGGTAGGGACATTCAGTACTTC
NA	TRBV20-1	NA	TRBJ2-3	CRGQDTQYF	TGCAGGGGGCAAGATACGCAGTATTTT
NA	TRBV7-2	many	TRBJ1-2	CASSLGYLGTYGYTF	TGTGCCAGCAGCTTAGGGTATTTAGGGACCTATGGCTACACCTTC
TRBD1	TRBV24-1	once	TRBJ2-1	CATSDPSRGSYNEQFF	TGTGCCACCAGTGATCCAAGCAGGGGGTCCTACAATGAGCAGTTCTTC
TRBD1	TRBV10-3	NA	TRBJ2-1	CAISNRDRGYNEQFF	TGTGCCATCAGTAACCGGGACAGGGGCTACAATGAGCAGTTCTTC
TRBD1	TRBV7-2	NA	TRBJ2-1	CASSFRRTGKFF	TGTGCCAGCAGCTTTCGGAGGACAGGGAAGTTCTTC
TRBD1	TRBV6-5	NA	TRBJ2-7	CASSYGTGLYEQYF	TGTGCCAGCAGTTATGGGACAGGGTTGTACGAGCAGTACTTC
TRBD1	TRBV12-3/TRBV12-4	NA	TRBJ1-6	CASSPTGGASPLHF	TGTGCCAGCAGTCCGACAGGGGGTGCTTCACCCCTCCACTTT
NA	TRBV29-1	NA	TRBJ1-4	CSVGAGEKLFF	TGCAGCGTTGGGGCAGGGGAAAAACTGTTTTTT
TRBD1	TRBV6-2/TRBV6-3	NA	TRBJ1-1	CASSYSTGTENMNTEAFF	TGTGCCAGCAGTTACTCGACAGGGACGGAGAATATGAACACTGAAGCTTTCTTT
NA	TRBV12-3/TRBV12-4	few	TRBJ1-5	CASSLGGRVSNQPQHF	TGTGCCAGCAGTTTAGGAGGCAGGGTAAGCAATCAGCCCCAGCATTTT
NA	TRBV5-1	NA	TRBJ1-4	CASSTTGANEKLFF	TGCGCCAGCAGCACGACAGGAGCTAATGAAAAACTGTTTTTT
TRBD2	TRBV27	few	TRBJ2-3	CASSLYGAGGPTDTQYF	TGTGCCAGCAGTTTATATGGGGCGGGAGGGCCCACAGATACGCAGTATTTT
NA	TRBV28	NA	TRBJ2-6	CASSLWALRTVTSGANVLTF	TGTGCCAGCAGTTTATGGGCACTCCGGACAGTTACCTCTGGGGCCAACGTCCTGACTTTC
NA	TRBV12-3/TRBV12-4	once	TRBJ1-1	CASTPTRGNTEAFF	TGTGCCAGCACCCCTACCCGGGGGAACACTGAAGCTTTCTTT
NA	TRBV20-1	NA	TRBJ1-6	CSAREQEGTSPLHF	TGCAGTGCTAGAGAACAGGAGGGGACATCACCCCTCCACTTT
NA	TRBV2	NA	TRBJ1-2	CASSENWGNYGYTF	TGTGCCAGCAGTGAGAATTGGGGCAACTATGGCTACACCTTC
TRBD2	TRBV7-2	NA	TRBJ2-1	CASSVSGSYYNEQFF	TGTGCCAGCAGCGTTAGCGGGAGTTACTACAATGAGCAGTTCTTC
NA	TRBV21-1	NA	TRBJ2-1	CASSKAILTTRRINNEQFF	TGTGCCAGCAGCAAAGCGATACTTACGACTAGGAGGATTAACAATGAGCAGTTCTTC
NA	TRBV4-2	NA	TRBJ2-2	CASSQSPEVFTGELFF	TGTGCCAGCAGCCAAAGTCCGGAGGTCTTCACCGGGGAGCTGTTTTTT
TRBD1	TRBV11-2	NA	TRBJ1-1	CAGSSRDRREAFF	TGTGCCGGCAGCTCTCGGGACAGGCGTGAAGCTTTCTTT
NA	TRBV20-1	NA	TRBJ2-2	CSASARSNTGELFF	TGCAGTGCCAGTGCTAGGTCGAACACCGGGGAGCTGTTTTTT
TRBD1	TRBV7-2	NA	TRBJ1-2	CASSFLRDRGYGYTF	TGTGCCAGCAGCTTCCTCCGGGACAGGGGGTATGGCTACACCTTC
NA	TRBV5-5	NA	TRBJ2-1	CASSLAVRTGGRNEQFF	TGTGCCAGCAGCTTGGCCGTCAGGACTGGCGGGCGCAATGAGCAGTTCTTC
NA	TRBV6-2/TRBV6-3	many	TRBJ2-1	CASSYGGPKNEQFF	TGTGCCAGCAGTTACGGGGGACCTAAAAACGAGCAGTTCTTC
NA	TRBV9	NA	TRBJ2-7	CASSAGGTDFYEQYF	TGTGCCAGCAGCGCAGGGGGGACAGATTTCTACGAGCAGTACTTC
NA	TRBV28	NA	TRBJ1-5	CASRLRVQPQHF	TGTGCCAGCAGACTCAGGGTTCAGCCCCAGCATTTT
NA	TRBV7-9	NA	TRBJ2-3	CASSSVSDTQYF	TGTGCCAGCAGCTCCGTATCAGATACGCAGTATTTT
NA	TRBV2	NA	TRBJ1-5	CASREGHQPQHF	TGTGCCAGCAGGGAGGGGCATCAGCCCCAGCATTTT
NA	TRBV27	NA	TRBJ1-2	CASSLFAGHYGYTF	TGTGCCAGCAGTTTATTTGCCGGACACTATGGCTACACCTTC
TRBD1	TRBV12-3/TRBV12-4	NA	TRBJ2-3	CASSAPGTGGTDTQYF	TGTGCCAGCAGTGCCCCCGGGACAGGGGGCACAGATACGCAGTATTTT
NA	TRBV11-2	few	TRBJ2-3	CASSLGGQTQYF	TGTGCCAGCAGCTTAGGGGGGCAAACGCAGTATTTT
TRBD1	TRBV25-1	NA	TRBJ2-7	CASSVDRDPYEQYF	TGTGCCAGCAGTGTCGACAGGGATCCCTACGAGCAGTACTTC